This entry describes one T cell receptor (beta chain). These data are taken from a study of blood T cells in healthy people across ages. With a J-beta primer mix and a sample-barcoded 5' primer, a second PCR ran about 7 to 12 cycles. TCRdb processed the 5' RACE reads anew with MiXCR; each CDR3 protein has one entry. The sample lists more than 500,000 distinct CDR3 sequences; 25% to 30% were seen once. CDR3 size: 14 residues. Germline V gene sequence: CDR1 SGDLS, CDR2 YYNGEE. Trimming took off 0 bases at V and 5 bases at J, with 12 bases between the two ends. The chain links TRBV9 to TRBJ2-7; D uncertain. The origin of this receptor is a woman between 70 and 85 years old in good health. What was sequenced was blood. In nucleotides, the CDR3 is TGTGCCAGCAGCGTAGCTTCGGTGGGCCACGAGCAGTACTTC. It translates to CASSVASVGHEQYF.